Shown below are 11 T cell receptor beta chains from a single sample sequenced in a study of T cells in Graves' hyperthyroidism and ophthalmopathy. TCR beta CDR3 regions were amplified from RNA. First-round RT-PCR with HTBI primers amplified the TCR CDR3 region. Each CDR3 protein is one row after TCRdb ran MiXCR on the multiplex PCR reads. The top ten hold 3.5% to 4% of the sample, which has approximately 630,000 distinct CDR3 sequences, about 17% seen once. Material for sequencing was blood. The receptors originated from a woman in her thirties with Graves' hyperthyroidism.

This clonotype was picked up many times. The V and J genes are TRBV2 and TRBJ1-5, with TRBD1 matching over 8 bases. The CDR3 spans 15 residues. CDR1 and CDR2 (germline): SNHLY, FYNNEI. Losses at the gene ends were 6 bases for V and 6 bases for J; bases not matched to a gene: 10. In nucleotides, the CDR3 is TGTGCCAGCAGAGACGGACAGGGAATGGGTCAGCCCCAGCATTTT. It yields the protein CASRDGQGMGQPQHF.

This clonotype showed up many times. The chain carries TRBV28 and TRBJ2-7; D uncertain. The CDR3 contains 14 residues. Trimming stripped 6 bases from V and 0 bases from J, with 12 bases between. Germline CDR1 and CDR2: MDHEN and SYDVKM. The CDR3 region is CASRPPGVSYEQYF. The CDR3 DNA sequence: TGTGCCAGCAGACCCCCAGGCGTCTCCTACGAGCAGTACTTC.

This clonotype was recorded at least ten times. This chain joins TRBV30 and TRBJ1-1; no clear D. Germline loops: CDR1 GTSNPN, CDR2 SVGIG (reference sequence). V gave up 4 bases and J gave up 6 bases, with 6 bases separating them. The length of the CDR3 is 10 residues. CDR3 loop: CAWKPAEAFF. The CDR3 DNA reads TGTGCCTGGAAGCCCGCTGAAGCTTTCTTT.

Turning to this clonotype: The germline gene is not matched at one end of the junction; a read error may be the cause. The chain links TRBV7-3 to TRBJ2-5; TRBD2 agrees at 15 bases. Germline assignment: CDR1 SGHTA and CDR2 FQGTGA. The CDR3 has 18 amino acids. CDR3 protein: CTSSPGTSGGSYQETQYF. The CDR3, as DNA: TGTACCAGCAGCCCCGGGACTAGCGGGGGGAGCTACCAAGAGACCCAGTACTTC.

This clonotype was seen many times. The V call is TRBV28, the J call TRBJ1-1; D gene ambiguous. Germline CDR1 MDHEN, CDR2 SYDVKM. Trimming removed 8 bases at V and 1 base at J, with 17 bases between. The CDR3 runs to 15 residues. CDR3 protein: CASQPWGGGNTEAFF. CDR3 in DNA: TGTGCCAGCCAACCCTGGGGAGGTGGGAACACTGAAGCTTTCTTT.

The V gene is TRBV7-3, the J gene TRBJ2-1; 11 bases are shared with TRBD2. The junction had 6 bases not matched to a gene; V was cut back by 2 bases and J by 0 bases. The CDR3 contains 18 residues. Germline CDR1 SGHTA, CDR2 FQGTGA. This CDR3 reads CASSLGTSGFNSYNEQFF. DNA of the CDR3: TGTGCCAGCAGCTTAGGGACTAGCGGATTTAACTCCTACAATGAGCAGTTCTTC.

As DNA, the CDR3 is TGCGCCAGCAGCTTGGTTGGGTTCGAGGAAAAACTGTTTTTT. It codes for CASSLVGFEEKLFF. The genes are TRBV5-1 and TRBJ1-4; D is uncertain. Germline CDR1 reads SGHRS; CDR2 reads YFSETQ. The CDR3 runs 14 residues. V was cut by 0 bases and J by 8 bases, with 11 bases left in between.

The chain uses TRBV20-1 and TRBJ1-6; 7 positions match TRBD1. The CDR3 runs to 16 residues. The germline V gene encodes CDR1 DFQATT and CDR2 SNEGSKA (reference sequence). J lost 0 bases, V lost 6 bases, and 8 bases had no gene match. For the CDR3, the DNA is TGCAGTGCAAAGGGACAGCCCCGCTCCTATAATTCACCCCTCCACTTT. This encodes CSAKGQPRSYNSPLHF.

This clonotype was seen ten or more times. This CDR3 reads CASSITSGRRSDTQYF. The CDR3 coding sequence is TGTGCCAGCAGCATAACTAGCGGGAGACGGTCAGATACGCAGTATTTT. This chain links TRBV5-6 with TRBJ2-3; 11 nucleotides agree with TRBD2. V was pared by 4 bases and J by 4 bases, with 8 bases of the junction left unmatched. Germline values: CDR1 SGHDT, CDR2 YYEEEE. This CDR3 is built from 16 residues.

This clonotype appeared a single time. The chain is built from TRBV20-1 and TRBJ1-2; D unclear. Deletions cut 2 bases from V and 7 bases from J, with 11 bases between. Germline values: CDR1 DFQATT, CDR2 SNEGSKA (reference sequence). The CDR3 contains 12 residues. CDR3 protein: CSARRVLSGYTF. CDR3 in DNA: TGCAGTGCTAGACGAGTCTTGAGTGGCTACACCTTC.

The chain links TRBV9 to TRBJ1-2; 7 positions match TRBD1. The CDR3 loop spans 16 amino acids. The germline gives CDR1 SGDLS, CDR2 YYNGEE. The J segment lost 8 bases and the V segment lost 0 bases, leaving 13 bases of the junction unmatched. CDR3 coding DNA: TGTGCCAGCAGCGTAGCGGGGGACAGCGTATATGAGGGCTACACCTTC. This translates into CASSVAGDSVYEGYTF.